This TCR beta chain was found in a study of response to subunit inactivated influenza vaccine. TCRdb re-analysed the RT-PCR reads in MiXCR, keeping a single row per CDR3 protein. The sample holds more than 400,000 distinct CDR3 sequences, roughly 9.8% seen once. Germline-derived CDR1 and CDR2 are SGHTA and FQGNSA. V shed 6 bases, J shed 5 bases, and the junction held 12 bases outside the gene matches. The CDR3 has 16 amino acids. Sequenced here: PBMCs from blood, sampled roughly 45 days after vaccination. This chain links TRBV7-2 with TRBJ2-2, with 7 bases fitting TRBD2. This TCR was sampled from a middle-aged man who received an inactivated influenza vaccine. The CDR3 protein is CASSQGAGEQTGELFF. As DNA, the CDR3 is TGTGCCAGCAGTCAAGGGGCGGGAGAACAAACCGGGGAGCTGTTTTTT.